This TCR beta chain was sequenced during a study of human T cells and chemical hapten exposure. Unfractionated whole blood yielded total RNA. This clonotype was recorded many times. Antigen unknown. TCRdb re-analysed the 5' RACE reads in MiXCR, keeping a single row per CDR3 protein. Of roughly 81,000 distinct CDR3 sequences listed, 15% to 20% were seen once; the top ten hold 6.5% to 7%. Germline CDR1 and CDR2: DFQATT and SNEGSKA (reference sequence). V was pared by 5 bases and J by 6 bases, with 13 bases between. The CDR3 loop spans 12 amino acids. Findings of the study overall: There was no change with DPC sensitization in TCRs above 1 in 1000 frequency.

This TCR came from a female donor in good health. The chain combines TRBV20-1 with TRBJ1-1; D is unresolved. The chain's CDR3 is CSAARYTPEAFF. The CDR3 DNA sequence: TGCAGTGCTGCCCGGTATACCCCTGAAGCTTTCTTT.